The sequence of this T cell receptor beta chain was determined in a study of blood T cell repertoires in COVID-19 (dated by TCRdb to 2020 to 2022). Turning to the overall study: Samples covering the acute and convalescent phases of COVID-19 were provided by collaborators in the United States, Italy and Spain. The prospective study material was composed of cDNA or gDNA derived from T cells, B-cell-depleted T cells, or PBMCs. Subjects who had been exposed to COVID-19, were actively infected with it, or had recovered from it provided the deeply sampled blood TCRbeta repertoires that made up the dataset. The repertoires were released in a freely available public database meant as a resource for research on the immune response to SARS-CoV-2. Samples were obtained from the ongoing ImmuneRACE study (first 160 participants) and from 1,254 subjects provided by 6 global collaborators. Nearly every sample came with metadata listing a de-identified subject ID, COVID-19 status, age in years and sex. HLA class I and class II types, where available, came from metadata supplied by the sample provider rather than from assay-based typing. Overall study results and their limits: The amount of clinical and demographic metadata varied by source and participant and was provided uncurated.

In the prospective study, participants were roughly 18 to 100 years old, resided in approximately 25 geographic areas of the United States, and were enrolled through a virtual design. To assign participants to cohorts, the prospective study relied on clinical history that participants themselves reported in a screening survey and a study questionnaire. Recovered participants in ImmuneRACE Cohort 3 were defined by two consecutive negative NP/OP PCR tests, clearance by a healthcare professional, or resolution of symptoms. In the prospective study, whole blood, serum and a nasopharyngeal or oropharyngeal swab were collected from each participant by mobile phlebotomists. Additional blood draws and questionnaires over an approximately 2-month period could optionally be provided by prospective study participants. Prospective study blood samples were shipped either frozen or at room temperature before DNA extraction.

The immunoSEQ Assay, a bias-controlled multiplex PCR, was used to amplify TCRbeta CDR3 regions from genomic DNA. On the study's bioinformatics: Nucleated cell counts per sample were estimated from amplification of reference gene primers within the assay. To quantify the absolute abundance of each unique TCRbeta CDR3 rearrangement, sequence reads were collapsed and filtered. For each sample, productive Simpson clonality was calculated by taking the square root of Simpson's diversity index across productive rearrangements. Held by TCRdb, this immuneACCESS table contains in-frame sequences only and omits some clones. Under half of the omission traces to an unresolved V gene where checked; the cause of the rest is unknown. V and J calls and clone size are as listed in that table; D and trimming were resolved from the DNA. Recorded for this sample are approximately 120,000 clones; 83% of them occurred a single time. 15% to 20% of the sample is held by the ten biggest clonotypes.

The junction shows trimming of 6 bases on V and 4 bases on J, plus 10 bases between the germline ends. CDR1 and CDR2 (MNHEY, SMNVEV) derive from the germline V gene (reference sequence). Spanning cysteine to phenylalanine, the CDR3 consists of 13 amino acids. The retained sequence is limited to the CDR3, 39 bases, with the frame set at the first base. This clone was counted a few times. Its antigen remains unidentified. No quality values exist for individual bases; no much larger clone is one base distant. Sequenced material: PBMCs or T cells enriched from blood (not recorded which). The sequence was collected from a man aged 25-40 years who had recovered from COVID-19. The chain is assembled from TRBV27 and TRBJ1-5; the D gene cannot be named for sure. The CDR3: CASSTIPNQPQHF. The nucleotide sequence is TGTGCCAGCAGCACTATCCCTAATCAGCCCCAGCATTTT.